This T cell receptor (beta chain) was documented in a study of shared clonotypes between healthy human individuals. Repertoires were generated with immunoSEQ multiplex PCR, while TCRdb's copy carries only in-frame clones and drops some. There are roughly 1 million clones in the sample; 60% to 80% occur only once, and approximately 1.5% lies in the top ten. Free of recent acute infections or vaccinations, the donors were healthy HIV-negative adults. There are 14 residues in the CDR3. V was shortened by 0 bases and J by 2 bases, with 9 bases between the two germline ends. Germline values: CDR1 GTSNPN, CDR2 SVGIG (reference sequence). Notes on the study in general: The small donor group covered limited genetic and exposure diversity. The sharing of 5% to 6.5% of naive CD4 clonotypes was seen across several donors.

As for this clone: The target antigen is unknown.

The source of this sequence is a young man in good health. The sequenced sample was memory CD4+ T cells sorted from blood. Documented subset: CD45RA-negative fraction. The chain couples TRBV30 to TRBJ2-3, with a tentative D call TRBD2 (5 bases). This CDR3 is CAWSVGGFTDTQYF. In DNA form, the CDR3 reads TGTGCCTGGAGTGTAGGCGGGTTCACAGATACGCAGTATTTT.